This T cell receptor (beta chain) was sequenced for a study of cytomegalovirus exposure and HLA in healthy donors. It was the roughly 130-subject validation cohort, separate from the roughly 700-subject first cohort, to which the donors belonged. Worth noting for this clone: What it recognizes is unknown.

V was clipped by 5 bases and J by 2 bases, with 13 bases between them. Germline V gene data show CDR1 as SEHNR and CDR2 as FQNEAQ (reference sequence). The CDR3 sequence is 14 residues long. Study results and caveats: The finding came from a later analysis; first-cohort TCR clusters tended to co-occur in the roughly 110 validation repertoires.

Libraries were prepared by immunoSEQ multiplex PCR; TCRdb keeps only in-frame clonotypes and omits some of them. The sample has roughly 180,000 clones, 86% seen once; the top ten hold 6% to 8.5%. The sample was PBMCs. The chain employs TRBV7-9 and TRBJ2-7; a possible D gene is TRBD2 (5 bases). The TCR sequence derives from a young man in good health and CMV-seropositive. CDR3 region: CASSEVGLPYEQYF. In DNA form, the CDR3 reads TGTGCCAGCAGCGAAGTAGGACTTCCCTACGAGCAGTACTTC.